This is a list of T cell receptor beta chains from one sample in a study of blood T cell repertoires in COVID-19. Data came from immunoSEQ multiplex PCR; TCRdb stores just in-frame clones and leaves some out. This table holds some 200,000 clones, 65% to 85% found once. Sample: peripheral blood. These receptor sequences come from an elderly woman with acute or convalescent COVID-19. The CDR3 runs from the conserved cysteine through the conserved F or W. D genes are given only for firm matches. Size is stated for part of the rows, as once, few or many counts, or as a class when the clone is expanded.

D: .; V: TRBV10-3; size: .; J: TRBJ1-2; length: 14; CDR3: CAINRGNQAYGYTF; DNA: TGTGCCATCAATAGGGGCAACCAGGCCTATGGCTACACCTTC
D: TRBD2; V: TRBV27; size: .; J: TRBJ2-3; length: 18; CDR3: CASSPRYTGGPFADTQYF; DNA: TGTGCCAGCAGCCCACGGTATACGGGAGGGCCTTTCGCAGATACGCAGTATTTT
D: .; V: TRBV4-1; size: .; J: TRBJ1-1; length: 12; CDR3: CASSQGASEAFF; DNA: TGCGCCAGCAGCCAAGGAGCCTCTGAAGCTTTCTTT
D: TRBD1; V: TRBV6-6; size: .; J: TRBJ1-5; length: 15; CDR3: CASNLPGTGNQPQHF; DNA: TGTGCCAGCAATTTACCCGGGACAGGGAATCAGCCCCAGCATTTT
D: .; V: TRBV7-9; size: .; J: TRBJ2-1; length: 14; CDR3: CASSPGSWRNEQFF; DNA: TGTGCCAGCAGCCCAGGTTCGTGGCGCAATGAGCAGTTCTTC
D: TRBD1; V: TRBV28; size: few; J: TRBJ2-1; length: 16; CDR3: CASSYAGQGAYNEQFF; DNA: TGTGCCAGCAGTTACGCGGGACAGGGGGCCTACAATGAGCAGTTCTTC
D: .; V: TRBV27; size: .; J: TRBJ2-2; length: 17; CDR3: CASMLLGTPLNTGELFF; DNA: TGTGCCAGCATGCTACTAGGGACACCTTTGAACACCGGGGAGCTGTTTTTT
D: .; V: TRBV11-3; size: once; J: TRBJ1-1; length: 12; CDR3: CATGSLNTEAFF; DNA: TGTGCGACAGGCAGCTTGAACACTGAAGCTTTCTTT
D: .; V: TRBV9; size: .; J: TRBJ1-6; length: 14; CDR3: CASSTLELNSPLHF; DNA: TGTGCCAGCAGCACTCTTGAACTTAATTCACCCCTCCACTTT
D: .; V: TRBV5-1; size: .; J: TRBJ2-3; length: 14; CDR3: CASSLVAGADTQYF; DNA: TGCGCCAGCAGCTTGGTGGCAGGGGCGGATACGCAGTATTTT
D: .; V: TRBV19; size: few; J: TRBJ2-6; length: 17; CDR3: CASSLTLGGSGANVLTF; DNA: TGTGCCAGTAGTCTAACATTGGGGGGTTCAGGGGCCAACGTCCTGACTTTC
D: .; V: TRBV29-1; size: .; J: TRBJ1-1; length: 14; CDR3: CSVEDTLGDTEAFF; DNA: TGCAGCGTTGAAGATACCCTCGGGGACACTGAAGCTTTCTTT
D: TRBD2; V: TRBV29-1; size: .; J: TRBJ2-7; length: 14; CDR3: CSVDVAGSSYEQYF; DNA: TGCAGCGTTGATGTAGCGGGGAGCTCCTACGAGCAGTACTTC
D: .; V: TRBV2; size: .; J: TRBJ2-3; length: 14; CDR3: CASSEATIKDTQYF; DNA: TGTGCCAGCAGTGAAGCAACTATTAAAGATACGCAGTATTTT
D: TRBD1; V: TRBV4-2; size: few; J: TRBJ1-5; length: 20; CDR3: CASSQDSLGPGGLGNQPQHF; DNA: TGTGCCAGCAGCCAAGATTCGCTTGGGCCAGGGGGCCTTGGCAATCAGCCCCAGCATTTT
D: .; V: TRBV7-2; size: .; J: TRBJ2-3; length: 14; CDR3: CASSLPPRVDTQYF; DNA: TGTGCCAGCAGCTTACCCCCCCGGGTAGATACGCAGTATTTT
D: .; V: TRBV4-3; size: .; J: TRBJ1-6; length: 14; CDR3: CASSHEGVNSPLHF; DNA: TGCGCCAGCAGCCACGAAGGGGTCAATTCACCCCTCCACTTT
D: .; V: TRBV28; size: .; J: TRBJ1-1; length: 15; CDR3: CATITPWGYSPEAFF; DNA: TGTGCCACAATAACCCCCTGGGGCTATTCCCCTGAAGCTTTCTTT
D: .; V: TRBV2; size: .; J: TRBJ2-5; length: 13; CDR3: CARGPGGAETQYF; DNA: TGTGCCAGGGGTCCCGGGGGTGCAGAGACCCAGTACTTC
D: .; V: TRBV4-2; size: .; J: TRBJ1-5; length: 15; CDR3: CASSQGLGGDQPQHF; DNA: TGTGCCAGCAGCCAAGGCCTGGGAGGGGATCAGCCCCAGCATTTT
D: TRBD1; V: TRBV28; size: .; J: TRBJ1-1; length: 12; CDR3: CASSWGQYEAFF; DNA: TGTGCCAGCAGTTGGGGACAGTATGAAGCTTTCTTT
D: .; V: TRBV5-1; size: once; J: TRBJ2-1; length: 11; CDR3: CATGEGGEQFF; DNA: TGCGCCACCGGGGAAGGGGGTGAGCAGTTCTTC
D: .; V: TRBV3-1/TRBV3-2; size: few; J: TRBJ1-5; length: 12; CDR3: CATGNSNQPQHF; DNA: TGTGCCACCGGGAATAGCAATCAGCCCCAGCATTTT
D: .; V: TRBV10-3; size: .; J: TRBJ2-5; length: 15; CDR3: CAISEAQGRGETQYF; DNA: TGTGCCATCAGTGAGGCCCAGGGTAGGGGAGAGACCCAGTACTTC
D: .; V: TRBV5-4; size: once; J: TRBJ1-3; length: 14; CDR3: CASSLVGDGNTIYF; DNA: TGTGCCAGCAGCTTGGTAGGGGATGGAAACACCATATATTTT
D: .; V: TRBV30; size: .; J: TRBJ2-5; length: 14; CDR3: CAWSIGTPQETQYF; DNA: TGTGCCTGGAGCATCGGGACACCCCAAGAGACCCAGTACTTC
D: TRBD2; V: TRBV4-1; size: .; J: TRBJ2-7; length: 15; CDR3: CASSQLAGGTYEQYF; DNA: TGCGCCAGCAGCCAACTAGCGGGGGGAACCTACGAGCAGTACTTC
D: TRBD1; V: TRBV5-6; size: .; J: TRBJ1-4; length: 15; CDR3: CASSLVGGGEEKLFF; DNA: TGTGCCAGCAGCTTGGTTGGAGGGGGCGAAGAAAAACTGTTTTTT
D: TRBD2; V: TRBV5-4; size: .; J: TRBJ2-1; length: 19; CDR3: CASSFSGTSGGGVFNEQFF; DNA: TGTGCCAGCAGCTTTTCAGGGACTAGCGGGGGAGGAGTCTTCAATGAGCAGTTCTTC
D: .; V: TRBV13; size: many; J: TRBJ2-2; length: 19; CDR3: CASSPQQSDWGLDTGELFF; DNA: TGTGCCAGCAGCCCCCAGCAAAGTGATTGGGGGCTAGACACCGGGGAGCTGTTTTTT
D: .; V: TRBV3-1/TRBV3-2; size: .; J: TRBJ1-2; length: 13; CDR3: CASSQGASLGYTF; DNA: TGTGCCAGCAGCCAAGGGGCTTCCCTCGGCTACACCTTC
D: .; V: TRBV7-2; size: .; J: TRBJ1-5; length: 15; CDR3: CASSLTGQNNQPQHF; DNA: TGTGCCAGCAGCTTGACAGGCCAAAACAATCAGCCCCAGCATTTT
D: TRBD2; V: TRBV18; size: .; J: TRBJ2-1; length: 16; CDR3: CASSPVRLAGANEQFF; DNA: TGTGCCAGCTCACCAGTCCGACTAGCGGGGGCGAATGAGCAGTTCTTC
D: .; V: TRBV7-9; size: .; J: TRBJ2-7; length: 19; CDR3: CASSLWKGRGIGFAYEQYF; DNA: TGTGCCAGCAGCTTGTGGAAAGGCCGGGGTATCGGGTTCGCCTACGAGCAGTACTTC
D: TRBD1; V: TRBV5-1; size: .; J: TRBJ2-7; length: 16; CDR3: CASSPRGQGQSYEQYF; DNA: TGCGCCAGCAGCCCCCGGGGACAGGGGCAATCCTACGAGCAGTACTTC
D: .; V: TRBV5-1; size: .; J: TRBJ1-5; length: 16; CDR3: CASSLEPGISNQPQHF; DNA: TGCGCCAGCAGCTTGGAGCCGGGAATTAGCAATCAGCCCCAGCATTTT
D: TRBD1; V: TRBV30; size: .; J: TRBJ1-6; length: 17; CDR3: CAWSPPGGISYNSPLHF; DNA: TGTGCCTGGAGCCCCCCAGGGGGTATCTCCTATAATTCACCCCTCCACTTT
D: .; V: TRBV18; size: few; J: TRBJ1-2; length: 15; CDR3: CASSPPGAPNYGYTF; DNA: TGTGCCAGCTCACCACCGGGAGCACCCAACTATGGCTACACCTTC
D: TRBD2; V: TRBV30; size: .; J: TRBJ2-7; length: 14; CDR3: CAWSKSGGAYEQYF; DNA: TGTGCCTGGAGTAAAAGCGGGGGGGCCTACGAGCAGTACTTC
D: TRBD1; V: TRBV18; size: few; J: TRBJ1-2; length: 13; CDR3: CASSPDRDYGYTF; DNA: TGTGCCAGCTCACCGGACAGGGACTATGGCTACACCTTC
D: TRBD1; V: TRBV5-4; size: .; J: TRBJ1-1; length: 14; CDR3: CASSSGQGNTEAFF; DNA: TGTGCCAGCAGCTCGGGACAGGGGAACACTGAAGCTTTCTTT
D: .; V: TRBV7-8; size: .; J: TRBJ2-3; length: 17; CDR3: CASSPTLARTSTDTQYF; DNA: TGTGCCAGCAGCCCAACTCTAGCGAGAACTAGCACAGATACGCAGTATTTT
D: .; V: TRBV12-3/TRBV12-4; size: .; J: TRBJ1-6; length: 12; CDR3: CASSELDSPLHF; DNA: TGTGCCAGCAGTGAGTTGGATTCACCCCTCCACTTT
D: .; V: TRBV28; size: .; J: TRBJ2-1; length: 14; CDR3: CASSSLGGNNEQFF; DNA: TGTGCCAGCAGTTCGCTCGGAGGAAACAATGAGCAGTTCTTC
D: .; V: TRBV4-2; size: .; J: TRBJ2-3; length: 13; CDR3: CASSPSGTDTQYF; DNA: TGTGCCAGCAGCCCTAGCGGCACAGATACGCAGTATTTT
D: .; V: TRBV29-1; size: .; J: TRBJ1-2; length: 13; CDR3: CSVLKAQARGYTF; DNA: TGCAGCGTTCTTAAGGCCCAGGCTCGCGGCTACACCTTC
D: TRBD2; V: TRBV2; size: .; J: TRBJ2-1; length: 13; CDR3: CASSPLAGGEQFF; DNA: TGTGCCAGCAGCCCCCTAGCGGGAGGAGAGCAGTTCTTC
D: TRBD1; V: TRBV19; size: .; J: TRBJ1-1; length: 13; CDR3: CASSTDRDTEAFF; DNA: TGTGCCAGTAGTACAGACAGGGATACTGAAGCTTTCTTT
D: .; V: TRBV5-1; size: .; J: TRBJ1-1; length: 14; CDR3: CASSSLDRNTEAFF; DNA: TGCGCCAGCAGCTCACTTGACAGGAACACTGAAGCTTTCTTT
D: .; V: TRBV4-1; size: .; J: TRBJ2-7; length: 15; CDR3: CASSQERGSFYEQYF; DNA: TGCGCCAGCAGCCAAGAAAGGGGGAGCTTTTACGAGCAGTACTTC
D: .; V: TRBV21-1; size: .; J: TRBJ2-7; length: 15; CDR3: CASSTLTDFSYEQYF; DNA: TGTGCCAGCAGCACCCTGACAGATTTCTCCTACGAGCAGTACTTC
D: TRBD2; V: TRBV29-1; size: .; J: TRBJ2-7; length: 14; CDR3: CSVQVAGGFDEQYF; DNA: TGCAGCGTCCAAGTAGCGGGGGGCTTCGACGAGCAGTACTTC
D: .; V: TRBV6-1; size: .; J: TRBJ2-6; length: 15; CDR3: CASSEVRVGANVLTF; DNA: TGTGCCAGCAGTGAAGTCAGGGTTGGGGCCAACGTCCTGACTTTC
D: .; V: TRBV5-5; size: .; J: TRBJ2-7; length: 15; CDR3: CASSPEDYLFGEQYF; DNA: TGTGCCAGCAGCCCGGAGGACTACCTATTCGGGGAGCAGTACTTC
D: .; V: TRBV10-3; size: .; J: TRBJ2-3; length: 14; CDR3: CAITTGLSTDTQYF; DNA: TGTGCCATCACCACAGGCCTGTCCACAGATACGCAGTATTTT
D: .; V: TRBV19; size: .; J: TRBJ1-5; length: 14; CDR3: CASSIWGGDQPQHF; DNA: TGTGCCAGTAGTATATGGGGAGGGGATCAGCCCCAGCATTTT
D: TRBD1; V: TRBV30; size: .; J: TRBJ1-3; length: 15; CDR3: CAWQRTGPPGNTIYF; DNA: TGTGCCTGGCAGCGGACAGGGCCCCCTGGAAACACCATATATTTT
D: TRBD2; V: TRBV11-2; size: .; J: TRBJ2-1; length: 15; CDR3: CASSLVRGTYNEQFF; DNA: TGTGCCAGCAGCTTAGTGCGGGGGACCTACAATGAGCAGTTCTTC
D: TRBD1; V: TRBV20-1; size: .; J: TRBJ2-5; length: 17; CDR3: CSASPRDSSLLGETQYF; DNA: TGCAGTGCAAGTCCCCGGGACAGTTCCCTCTTGGGAGAGACCCAGTACTTC